This T cell receptor beta chain was obtained from a study of T cell clones after liver transplantation (dated by TCRdb to between 2018 and 2020). About the investigation overall: Samples were obtained from ITN030ST, a randomized trial in which withdrawal of immunosuppression was attempted within 2 years of liver transplantation. Third party-reactive TCRbeta sequences from pre-transplant MLRs were also identified as an antigen-independent comparator for donor-reactive sequences. Until randomization at 12-24 months post-transplant, subjects were given standard immunosuppression, with no induction therapy. Donor-reactive T cell clones were identified using TCRbeta sequencing after a pre-transplant mixed lymphocyte reaction and were then followed in post-transplant blood. A cohort of 8 liver transplant recipients was studied, of whom 3 were classified as tolerant and 5 as non-tolerant. Blood samples were collected pre-transplant, pre-randomization before withdrawal, and post-randomization after either complete withdrawal or failed withdrawal. Three of the eight recipients were HCV-positive; the others were transplanted for non-autoimmune, non-viral indications. Tolerance was defined as complete withdrawal of immunosuppression for at least one year without a rise in liver enzymes beyond twice the upper limit of normal. Findings and caveats that apply to the study as a whole: Without allograft tissue specimens, donor-reactive T cells may have migrated into the graft rather than being deleted. In two subjects, low numbers of available donor cells limited the measurable donor-reactive repertoire. The decline in donor-reactive sequences exceeded the decline in third party-reactive sequences, suggesting partial antigen-specific deletion that was unrelated to withdrawal success. Once repertoire turnover was taken into account, donor-reactive detection showed a significant reduction for CD4 in 7 of 8 subjects and for CD8 in 8 of 8. A significant post-transplant decrease in circulating donor-reactive CD4 TCRbeta sequences was observed in 5 of 8 subjects, irrespective of tolerance or HCV status. The conclusions were preliminary, being limited by small, heterogeneous patient numbers and by non-standardized post-transplant time points.

Thawed unstimulated PBMCs were stained for CD3, CD4 and CD8 and FACS-sorted into CD3+CD4+ and CD3+CD8+ populations. All 8 studied subjects were randomized to immunosuppression withdrawal. The Qiagen DNeasy Blood and Tissue Kit was used for genomic DNA isolation. Using immunoSEQ, frozen genomic DNA was subjected to high-throughput TCRbeta CDR3 sequencing, a process that included PCR amplification, mapping, bias correction and internal controls. Turning to the authors' computational methods: Only productive rearrangements were retained, with each unique TCRbeta sequence defined by its CDR3 nucleotide sequence together with its V and J gene. For a sequence to be called donor-reactive, it needed a frequency of at least 0.01% and at least 5-fold expansion in CFSE-low cells compared with unstimulated pre-transplant cells. To ensure at least 90% detection power, minimum frequency thresholds were set for each subject based on that subject's lowest-template unstimulated sample. Jensen-Shannon divergence between the top 1000 TCRbeta sequences post-transplant and pre-transplant was used to measure repertoire turnover. Changes in detection of donor-reactive sequences were tested with two-sided Fisher's exact tests. TCRdb took this table from immuneACCESS and kept in-frame rearrangements with V and J called. Such tables lack part of the clones; where checked against another copy, unresolved V genes explain under half of the gap, and the rest is unexplained. V and J calls and clone size follow that table, whereas D and trimming were derived from the DNA. The sample includes around 120,000 clones, with around nine tenths observed a single time. Together, the top ten hold 0.8% to 0.9% of the sample.

About this clone itself: No cognate antigen has been identified for it. Per-nucleotide qualities are absent, and no much larger clonotype sits a single base away.

The germline V gene provides CDR1 LGHNT and CDR2 FRNRAP. Its CDR3 holds 17 amino acids, cysteine through phenylalanine. CDR3 DNA only is kept here, 51 bases in frame from base 1. Trimming at the junction amounts to 7 bases on V and 4 bases on J, and the germline ends lie 23 bases apart. Sequences were derived from CD4+ T cells from blood, sampled 12 months after liver transplant. This clonotype was obtained from a human patient who received a liver transplant. A transplant means some T cells may be of graft donor rather than patient origin. The chain links TRBV12-5 with TRBJ2-1; the D gene is possibly TRBD1 or TRBD2, each agreeing over 6 bases. The CDR3 here reads CASVDSKVGGPYNEQFF. The nucleotide sequence is given as TGTGCTAGTGTTGATAGTAAAGTTGGGGGGCCGTACAATGAGCAGTTCTTC.